These T cell receptor beta chains were read from a single sample in a study of control samples from healthy donors and cancer patients. TCRdb keeps only in-frame clones here, not all; method: immunoSEQ multiplex PCR. The sample consists of more than 70,000 clones, approximately 91% of them appearing once. The sequenced sample was blood. The receptors come from a woman in her twenties or thirties in good health. Both conserved end residues are part of each CDR3. Fields, in order: clone size, D gene, J gene, V gene, CDR3 protein, CDR3 DNA. A D gene is named only where the DNA matches it firmly. Not every row has a clone size; where given, it reads once, few, many or a size class.

clone size: -; D gene: TRBD2; J gene: TRBJ2-3; V gene: TRBV7-6; CDR3 protein: CASSLGLAGARDTQYF; CDR3 DNA: TGTGCCAGCAGCTTAGGACTAGCGGGGGCCAGGGATACGCAGTATTTT
clone size: -; D gene: TRBD1; J gene: TRBJ1-4; V gene: TRBV5-1; CDR3 protein: CASSFQTGRGEKLFF; CDR3 DNA: TGCGCCAGCAGCTTTCAGACAGGGAGGGGTGAAAAACTGTTTTTT
clone size: -; D gene: TRBD2; J gene: TRBJ2-1; V gene: TRBV10-3; CDR3 protein: CAIRPSGTSASNEQFF; CDR3 DNA: TGTGCCATCAGGCCGTCCGGGACTAGCGCCTCCAATGAGCAGTTCTTC
clone size: -; D gene: TRBD2; J gene: TRBJ2-7; V gene: TRBV5-1; CDR3 protein: CASSLVWGGYEQYF; CDR3 DNA: TGCGCCAGCAGCTTGGTGTGGGGGGGCTACGAGCAGTACTTC
clone size: -; D gene: -; J gene: TRBJ2-6; V gene: TRBV3-1/TRBV3-2; CDR3 protein: CASSPYLTGSSGANVLTF; CDR3 DNA: TGTGCCAGCAGCCCCTACCTTACAGGCAGCTCTGGGGCCAACGTCCTGACTTTC
clone size: -; D gene: -; J gene: TRBJ1-5; V gene: TRBV19; CDR3 protein: CASKLGRRDNQPQHF; CDR3 DNA: TGTGCCAGTAAACTGGGTCGACGGGACAATCAGCCCCAGCATTTT
clone size: -; D gene: -; J gene: TRBJ1-1; V gene: TRBV19; CDR3 protein: CAVHYGASEAFF; CDR3 DNA: TGTGCCGTCCATTATGGGGCTTCTGAAGCTTTCTTT
clone size: -; D gene: -; J gene: TRBJ1-6; V gene: TRBV11-3; CDR3 protein: CASSLGPRGSPLHF; CDR3 DNA: TGTGCCAGCAGCTTGGGACCTCGAGGTTCACCCCTCCACTTT
clone size: once; D gene: -; J gene: TRBJ1-5; V gene: TRBV7-2; CDR3 protein: CASSFQANQPQHF; CDR3 DNA: TGTGCCAGCAGCTTTCAGGCCAATCAGCCCCAGCATTTT
clone size: -; D gene: TRBD2; J gene: TRBJ2-1; V gene: TRBV6-1; CDR3 protein: CASSETSVYSSYNEQFF; CDR3 DNA: TGTGCCAGCAGTGAGACTAGCGTATATAGCTCCTACAATGAGCAGTTCTTC
clone size: -; D gene: TRBD1; J gene: TRBJ2-1; V gene: TRBV5-1; CDR3 protein: CASSLSTGTGGDEQFF; CDR3 DNA: TGCGCCAGCAGCTTGAGCACCGGGACAGGGGGCGATGAGCAGTTCTTC
clone size: -; D gene: -; J gene: TRBJ2-7; V gene: TRBV3-1/TRBV3-2; CDR3 protein: CASSHNLGIEQYF; CDR3 DNA: TGTGCCAGCAGCCATAACCTTGGAATCGAGCAGTACTTC
clone size: -; D gene: -; J gene: TRBJ2-7; V gene: TRBV13; CDR3 protein: CASTLTPRINIEQYF; CDR3 DNA: TGTGCCAGCACCCTGACCCCTCGAATAAATATTGAGCAGTACTTC
clone size: -; D gene: TRBD1; J gene: TRBJ1-5; V gene: TRBV30; CDR3 protein: CAWNPDRGTQPQHF; CDR3 DNA: TGTGCCTGGAACCCGGACAGGGGAACCCAGCCCCAGCATTTT
clone size: -; D gene: TRBD1; J gene: TRBJ1-1; V gene: TRBV29-1; CDR3 protein: CSVSGGTAENTEAFF; CDR3 DNA: TGCAGCGTTTCCGGCGGGACAGCTGAAAACACTGAAGCTTTCTTT
clone size: -; D gene: -; J gene: TRBJ1-4; V gene: TRBV5-1; CDR3 protein: CASSLPTGPTNEKLFF; CDR3 DNA: TGCGCCAGCAGCTTGCCCACGGGGCCAACTAATGAAAAACTGTTTTTT
clone size: few; D gene: -; J gene: TRBJ2-5; V gene: TRBV5-1; CDR3 protein: CASKFGSPYQETQYF; CDR3 DNA: TGCGCCAGCAAGTTTGGGAGCCCGTACCAAGAGACCCAGTACTTC
clone size: -; D gene: TRBD2; J gene: TRBJ2-7; V gene: TRBV6-5; CDR3 protein: CASLAGVYEQYF; CDR3 DNA: TGTGCCAGCCTAGCGGGGGTGTACGAGCAGTACTTC
clone size: -; D gene: TRBD2; J gene: TRBJ2-1; V gene: TRBV20-1; CDR3 protein: CSASPSGGAYEQFF; CDR3 DNA: TGCAGTGCTAGTCCCAGCGGGGGGGCCTATGAGCAGTTCTTC
clone size: -; D gene: TRBD1; J gene: TRBJ1-5; V gene: TRBV30; CDR3 protein: CAWQGAGGQPQHF; CDR3 DNA: TGTGCCTGGCAGGGGGCAGGAGGTCAGCCCCAGCATTTT